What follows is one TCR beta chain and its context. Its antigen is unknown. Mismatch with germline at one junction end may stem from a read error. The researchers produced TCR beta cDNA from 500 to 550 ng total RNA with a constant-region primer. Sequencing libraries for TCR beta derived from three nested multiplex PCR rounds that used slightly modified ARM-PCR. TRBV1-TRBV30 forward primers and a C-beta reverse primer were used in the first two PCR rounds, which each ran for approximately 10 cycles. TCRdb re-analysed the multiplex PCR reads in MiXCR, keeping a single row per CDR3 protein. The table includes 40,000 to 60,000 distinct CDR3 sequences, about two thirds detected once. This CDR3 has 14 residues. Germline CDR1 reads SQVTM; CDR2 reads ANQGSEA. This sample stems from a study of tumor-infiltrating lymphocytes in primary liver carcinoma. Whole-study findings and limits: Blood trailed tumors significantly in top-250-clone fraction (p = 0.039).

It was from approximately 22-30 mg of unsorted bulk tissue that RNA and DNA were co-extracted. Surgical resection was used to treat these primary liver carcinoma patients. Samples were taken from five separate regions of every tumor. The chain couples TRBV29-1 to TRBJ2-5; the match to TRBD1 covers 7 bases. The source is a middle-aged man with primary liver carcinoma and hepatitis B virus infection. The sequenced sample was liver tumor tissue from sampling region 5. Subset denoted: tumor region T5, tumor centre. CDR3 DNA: TGCAGCGTCACAGGACAGGAACTCAGGGAGACCGAGTACTTC. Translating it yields CSVTGQELRETEYF. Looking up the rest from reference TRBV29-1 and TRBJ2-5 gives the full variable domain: SAVISQKPSRDICQRGTSLTIQCQVDSQVTMMFWYRQQPGQSLTLIATANQGSEATYESGFVIDKFPISRPNLTFSTLTVSNMSPEDSSIYLCSVTGQELRETEYFGPGTRLLVL.